This T cell receptor beta chain was sequenced during a study of preoperative IRX-2 immunotherapy in early breast cancer. Germline CDR1 is SGDLS and CDR2 is YYNGEE. The CDR3 totals 13 residues. The V end lost 4 bases, the J end lost 3 bases, and 7 bases lay between the germline ends. The method was immunoSEQ multiplex PCR; TCRdb's version includes in-frame clones alone and lacks a portion of them. The sample lists 30,000 or so clones, roughly 87% occurring once. Treatment indicated: preoperative locoregional IRX-2 cytokine immunotherapy. Samples came from a phase Ib trial of preoperative locoregional IRX-2 cytokine immunotherapy.

The sequenced sample was lymph node tissue, obtained from a patient treated with IRX-2 immunotherapy. The chain couples TRBV9 to TRBJ1-4, with D hard to call. The receptor was derived from a human donor with breast cancer. The CDR3 here is CASSLGPNEKLFF. The CDR3 DNA reads as TGTGCCAGCAGCCTCGGACCTAATGAAAAACTGTTTTTT. The variable domain in full, completed from reference TRBV9 and TRBJ1-4, reads DSGVTQTPKHLITATGQRVTLRCSPRSGDLSVYWYQQSLDQGLQFLIQYYNGEERAKGNILERFSAQQFPDLHSELNLSSLELGDSALYFCASSLGPNEKLFFGSGTQLSVL.